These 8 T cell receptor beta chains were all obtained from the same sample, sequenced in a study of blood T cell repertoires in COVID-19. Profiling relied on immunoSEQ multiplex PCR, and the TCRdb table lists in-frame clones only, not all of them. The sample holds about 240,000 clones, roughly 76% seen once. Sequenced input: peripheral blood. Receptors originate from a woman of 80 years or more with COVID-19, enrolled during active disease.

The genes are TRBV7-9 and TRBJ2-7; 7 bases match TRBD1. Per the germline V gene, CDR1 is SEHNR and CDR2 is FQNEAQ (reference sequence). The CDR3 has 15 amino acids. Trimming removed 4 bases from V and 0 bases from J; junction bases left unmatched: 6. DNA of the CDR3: TGTGCCAGCAGCTCCCCGGGGACAGTCTCCTACGAGCAGTACTTC. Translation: CASSSPGTVSYEQYF.

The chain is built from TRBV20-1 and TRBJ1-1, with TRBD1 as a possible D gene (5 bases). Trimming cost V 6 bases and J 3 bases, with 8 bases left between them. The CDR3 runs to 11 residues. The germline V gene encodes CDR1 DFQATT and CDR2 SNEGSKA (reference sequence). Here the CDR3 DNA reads TGCAGTGCCCCGGGGGACACTGAAGCTTTCTTT. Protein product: CSAPGDTEAFF.

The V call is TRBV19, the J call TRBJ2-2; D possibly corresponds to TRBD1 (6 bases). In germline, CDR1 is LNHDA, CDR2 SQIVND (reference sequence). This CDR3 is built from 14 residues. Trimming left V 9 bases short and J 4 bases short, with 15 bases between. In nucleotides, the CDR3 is TGTGCCAGCCGGAATACAGGGACCACCGGGGAGCTGTTTTTT. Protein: CASRNTGTTGELFF.

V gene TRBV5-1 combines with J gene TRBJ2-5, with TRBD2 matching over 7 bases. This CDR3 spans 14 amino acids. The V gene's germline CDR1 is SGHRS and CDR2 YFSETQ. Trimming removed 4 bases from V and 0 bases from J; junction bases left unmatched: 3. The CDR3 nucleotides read TGCGCCAGCAGCCCTCGGGGGGACCAAGAGACCCAGTACTTC. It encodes CASSPRGDQETQYF.

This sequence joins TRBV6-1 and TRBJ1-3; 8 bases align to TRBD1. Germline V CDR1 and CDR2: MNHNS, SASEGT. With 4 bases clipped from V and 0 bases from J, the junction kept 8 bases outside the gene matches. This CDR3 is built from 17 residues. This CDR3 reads CASSGGTGPISGNTIYF. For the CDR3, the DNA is TGTGCCAGCAGTGGGGGGACAGGCCCCATCTCTGGAAACACCATATATTTT.

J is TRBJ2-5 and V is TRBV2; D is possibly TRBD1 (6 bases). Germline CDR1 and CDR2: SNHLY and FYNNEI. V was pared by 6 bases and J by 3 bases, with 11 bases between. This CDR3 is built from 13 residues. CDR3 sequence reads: CASRYRAEETQYF. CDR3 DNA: TGTGCCAGCAGGTACAGGGCAGAAGAGACCCAGTACTTC.

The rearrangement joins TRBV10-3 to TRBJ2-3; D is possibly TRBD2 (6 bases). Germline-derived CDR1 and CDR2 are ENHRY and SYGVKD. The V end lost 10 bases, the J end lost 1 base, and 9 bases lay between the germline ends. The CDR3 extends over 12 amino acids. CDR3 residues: CATGEGTDTQYF. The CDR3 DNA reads TGTGCCACCGGGGAGGGCACAGATACGCAGTATTTT.

The CDR3 region has the DNA TGTGCCAGCAGTTCGCAAGGGAGGGGATACGATCAGCCCCAGCATTTT. Translating it yields CASSSQGRGYDQPQHF. This sequence joins TRBV28 and TRBJ1-5, with TRBD1 as a possible D gene (5 bases). The germline gives CDR1 MDHEN, CDR2 SYDVKM. The CDR3 runs to 16 residues. Trimming took off 4 bases at V and 5 bases at J, with 18 bases between the two ends.